Given below is one TCR beta chain in context. This record belongs to a study of cytomegalovirus exposure and HLA in healthy donors. The study ran its PCR with 60 Vbeta and 13 Jbeta primers. The data were produced by immunoSEQ multiplex PCR, yet TCRdb's version contains in-frame clones alone and is incomplete. Here the sample spans 120,000 or so clones, around 80% being singletons. Germline CDR1 reads MNHNY; CDR2 reads SVGAGI (reference sequence). The ends were cut back, 7 bases at V and 7 bases at J, with 17 bases in the middle. This CDR3 has 14 residues. The sequence derives from a young man in good health and CMV-seropositive. The rearrangement uses TRBV6-6 and TRBJ1-5, with D unclear. Sequenced material: PBMCs. The CDR3 region has the DNA TGTGCCAGCAACCCAGCGGGCCAGTTCCAGCCCCAGCATTTT. Amino acid sequence: CASNPAGQFQPQHF.